This TCR beta chain was sequenced for a study of early T cells in non-severe SARS-CoV-2 infection. Study context: RNA in bulk from unsorted whole blood was sequenced, and chains were unpaired. Findings and limits, study-wide: Matches to VDJdb favored anti-spike CD8 responses and missed private and CD4 specificities.

Each cDNA molecule carried a unique molecular identifier. Each CDR3 protein gets one entry after TCRdb re-called the 5' RACE reads with MiXCR. This sample carries 65,000 to 80,000 distinct CDR3 sequences, around 10% of them seen once, and the ten largest clones take 4.7%. The sample holds a few counts of this clonotype. No antigen is known for it. Trimming removed 0 bases from V and 0 bases from J; junction bases left unmatched: 1. Germline V gene sequence: CDR1 LNHDA, CDR2 SQIVND (reference sequence). The CDR3 length is 15 residues. This sequence joins TRBV19 and TRBJ2-7; 8 bases map to TRBD2. The sequence came from an adult who was a healthcare worker with PCR-confirmed SARS-CoV-2 infection or an uninfected control (not recorded which). The sample consisted of whole blood. CDR3 nucleotides: TGTGCCAGTAGTATAGATGGGACTAGCTCCTACGAGCAGTACTTC. This codes for CASSIDGTSSYEQYF.